The 21 T cell receptor beta chains below were found in one sample sequenced in a study of response to subunit inactivated influenza vaccine. TCRdb re-analysed the RT-PCR reads in MiXCR, keeping a single row per CDR3 protein. This sample has fewer than 800,000 distinct CDR3 sequences, with about 15% found just once. Material: PBMCs from blood, obtained about 12 days after vaccination. The source of these receptors is a man aged 45-65 years who received an inactivated influenza vaccine.

In its sample, this clonotype was seen many times. The CDR3 reads CAISESGVETQYF. As DNA, the CDR3 is TGTGCCATCAGTGAGTCGGGGGTGGAGACCCAGTACTTC. The V gene is TRBV10-3, the J gene TRBJ2-5; D tentatively fits TRBD1 or TRBD2 (5 bases each). V lost 0 bases and J 5 bases, leaving 7 bases between the germline ends. Germline CDR1 ENHRY, CDR2 SYGVKD. The CDR3 is 13 amino acids.

This clonotype was recorded many times. The chain couples TRBV12-3 or TRBV12-4 to TRBJ2-7, with no clear D. The CDR3 sequence is 15 residues long. Trimming removed 3 bases from V and 5 bases from J, with 17 bases in between. In DNA, the CDR3 is TGTGCCAGCAGTTTTTTGGTAAGGAACCTCGACGAGCAGTACTTC. Translated, it gives CASSFLVRNLDEQYF.

The rearrangement uses TRBV9 and TRBJ2-1; 8 nucleotides align to TRBD2. Germline loops: CDR1 SGDLS, CDR2 YYNGEE. Germline trimming cut 0 bases from V and 4 bases from J; bases unmatched to any gene: 6. The CDR3 runs 16 residues. CDR3 sequence (DNA): TGTGCCAGCAGCGTAGTGTCGGGAGGGGTATACAATGAGCAGTTCTTC. The encoded protein is CASSVVSGGVYNEQFF.

This clonotype was picked up a small number of times. The chain uses TRBV27 and TRBJ1-5, with TRBD1 matching 7 bases. V gave up 7 bases and J gave up 6 bases; unmatched junction bases: 6. Germline values: CDR1 MNHEY, CDR2 SMNVEV (reference sequence). The CDR3 is made up of 13 amino acids. This CDR3 reads CASKAGGIQPQHF. CDR3 bases: TGTGCCAGCAAGGCAGGGGGTATTCAGCCCCAGCATTTT.

The rearrangement links TRBV5-1 to TRBJ2-1, with TRBD1 as a possible D gene (6 bases). The germline V gene has CDR1 SGHRS and CDR2 YFSETQ. Deletions cut 5 bases from V and 0 bases from J, with 15 bases between. The CDR3 covers 16 residues. The CDR3 DNA is TGCGCCAGCAGGGATAAAGGGGGATTCTCCTACAATGAGCAGTTCTTC. Translation: CASRDKGGFSYNEQFF.

This clonotype was observed a handful of times. The chain employs TRBV20-1 and TRBJ2-2; possibly TRBD2 for D (6 bases). Germline CDR1 is DFQATT and CDR2 is SNEGSKA (reference sequence). V lost 2 bases and J lost 2, with 9 bases in between. This CDR3 has 14 amino acids. The CDR3 region is CSARLGSNTGELFF. For the CDR3, the DNA is TGCAGTGCTAGACTCGGGAGCAACACCGGGGAGCTGTTTTTT.

CDR3 region: CASSIQEPYEQYF. The CDR3 DNA reads TGTGCCAGCAGTATACAGGAGCCCTACGAGCAGTACTTC. The rearrangement joins TRBV28 to TRBJ2-7; TRBD1 is a possible D gene (5 bases). CDR1 and CDR2 (germline): MDHEN, SYDVKM. The CDR3 sequence is 13 residues long. V was trimmed by 5 bases and J by 2 bases, leaving 10 bases between them.

This clonotype was seen a few times. This chain uses TRBV2 with TRBJ2-4; maybe TRBD1 (6 bases). There are 14 residues in the CDR3. Germline V gene sequence: CDR1 SNHLY, CDR2 FYNNEI. V shed 5 bases and J shed 7 bases, with 15 bases lying between them. The CDR3, as DNA: TGTGCCAGCAGTCTCGGAACAGGGAGCAACATTCAGTACTTC. Protein: CASSLGTGSNIQYF.

The sample holds a few counts of this clonotype. This chain uses TRBV9 with TRBJ2-2; a weak D match, TRBD2 (6 bases). The V end lost 3 bases, the J end lost 10 bases, and 25 bases lay between the germline ends. Per the germline V gene, CDR1 is SGDLS and CDR2 is YYNGEE. The CDR3 length is 17 residues. CDR3 in amino acids: CASSEEPSARGAVELFF. CDR3 DNA sequence: TGTGCCAGCAGCGAGGAACCTAGCGCTCGAGGGGCCGTGGAGCTGTTTTTT.

This clonotype was recorded once. The chain uses TRBV21-1 and TRBJ2-7. TRBV21-1 is recorded as a pseudogene. This CDR3 spans 13 amino acids. CDR3 region: CASRNGSSYEQYF. The CDR3 region has the DNA TGTGCCAGCAGAAACGGAAGCTCCTACGAGCAGTACTTC.

The DNA for the CDR3 is TGTGCCAGCTTGAGTTCAAGCACAGATACGCAGTATTTT. This gives the protein CASLSSSTDTQYF. The V and J genes are TRBV28 and TRBJ2-3; D gene unclear. V lost 8 bases and J lost 0, with 9 bases in between. This CDR3 region has 13 residues. Germline V gene data show CDR1 as MDHEN and CDR2 as SYDVKM.

The chain recombines TRBV6-2 or TRBV6-3 with TRBJ1-5; no clear D gene. The V end was cut by 2 bases, the J end by 7 bases, with 9 bases between. This CDR3 is 13 amino acids long. CDR1 is MNHEY, CDR2 SVGEGT, per germline. DNA of the CDR3: TGTGCCAGCAGTTACCCTGGGATACAGCCCCAGCATTTT. This translates into CASSYPGIQPQHF.

A few counts support this clonotype. The chain carries TRBV16 and TRBJ2-7, with TRBD1 matching 7 bases. The V gene's germline CDR1 is KGHSY and CDR2 FQNENV. The length of the CDR3 is 14 residues. After removal of 1 base from V and 2 bases from J, the junction contained 2 bases not matched to a gene. The CDR3 reads CASSQFQGAYEQYF. The CDR3, as DNA: TGTGCCAGCAGCCAATTCCAGGGGGCCTACGAGCAGTACTTC.

The V and J genes are TRBV25-1 and TRBJ2-1; possibly TRBD1 or TRBD2 for D (5 bases each). The CDR3 loop spans 11 amino acids. V lost 4 bases to trimming and J lost 10 bases, with 8 bases between them. The V gene's germline CDR1 is MGHDK and CDR2 SYGVNS. CDR3 amino acids: CASSAGREQFF. DNA of the CDR3: TGTGCCAGCAGTGCGGGACGGGAGCAGTTCTTC. Looking up the rest from reference TRBV25-1 and TRBJ2-1 gives the full variable domain: EADIYQTPRYLVIGTGKKITLECSQTMGHDKMYWYQQDPGMELHLIHYSYGVNSTEKGDLSSESTVSRIRTEHFPLTLESARPSHTSQYLCASSAGREQFFGPGTRLTVL.

The rearrangement joins TRBV5-1 to TRBJ2-5; 9 bases fit TRBD2. This CDR3 contains 16 residues. V lost 2 bases to trimming and J lost 5 bases; unmatched junction nucleotides: 10. Germline loops: CDR1 SGHRS, CDR2 YFSETQ. CDR3 protein: CASSFFAGGPRETQYF. The DNA for the CDR3 is TGCGCCAGCAGCTTTTTCGCGGGAGGGCCGCGCGAGACCCAGTACTTC.

This clonotype was seen only a few times. The rearrangement links TRBV28 to TRBJ2-3, with 7 bases aligning to TRBD2. Trimming took 7 bases from V and 0 from J; bases not matched to a gene: 7. The CDR3 sequence is 15 residues long. The germline V gene encodes CDR1 MDHEN and CDR2 SYDVKM. Here the CDR3 reads CASTQREGSTDTQYF. The CDR3 bases are TGTGCCAGCACCCAAAGGGAGGGAAGCACAGATACGCAGTATTTT.

This clonotype appeared a few times. V gene TRBV24-1 combines with J gene TRBJ1-5, with TRBD1 matching 8 bases. CDR3 size: 14 residues. CDR1 and CDR2 from the germline V gene are KGHDR and SFDVKD. Trimming cost V 9 bases and J 4 bases; bases outside gene matches: 7. CDR3 DNA: TGTGCCACCCAGGGACAGGCTAGGAATCAGCCCCAGCATTTT. Protein: CATQGQARNQPQHF.

In this sample, this clonotype turned up a few times. The chain uses TRBV4-2 and TRBJ2-5; 12 bases match TRBD1. The CDR3 sequence is 18 residues long. Unmatched junction bases numbered 8, after V lost 1 base and J lost 2 bases. The germline V gene encodes CDR1 LGHNA and CDR2 YNFKEQ. The CDR3 loop is CASSQAGQGAKGQETQYF. The CDR3 nucleotides read TGTGCCAGCAGCCAAGCGGGACAGGGGGCGAAAGGTCAAGAGACCCAGTACTTC.

This clonotype appeared a few times. This rearrangement joins TRBV20-1 to TRBJ2-7; no clear D gene. Per germline, CDR1 DFQATT and CDR2 SNEGSKA (reference sequence). Trimming removed 5 bases at V and 0 bases at J, with 5 bases between. This CDR3 region has 11 residues. DNA for the CDR3: TGCAGTGCTGATAGCTCCTACGAGCAGTACTTC. Protein product: CSADSSYEQYF.

The chain combines TRBV11-3 with TRBJ2-1, with 12 bases that match TRBD2. The CDR3 covers 15 residues. The germline V gene has CDR1 SGHNT and CDR2 YENEEA. Losses at the gene ends were 5 bases for V and 6 bases for J; bases not matched to a gene: 5. CDR3 sequence: CASSSRLAGVNEQFF. The CDR3 nucleotides are TGTGCCAGCAGCAGTAGACTAGCGGGAGTCAATGAGCAGTTCTTC.

The chain has TRBV5-5 and TRBJ2-5, with D perhaps matching TRBD1 or TRBD2 (5 bases each). The V end was cut by 4 bases, the J end by 0 bases, with 13 bases between. The CDR3 consists of 15 residues. Germline V gives CDR1 SGHKS, CDR2 YYEKEE (reference sequence). Here the CDR3 reads CASSISGTYQETQYF. In DNA form, the CDR3 reads TGTGCCAGCAGCATCTCAGGGACCTACCAAGAGACCCAGTACTTC. Full variable domain (rest looked up from reference TRBV5-5 and TRBJ2-5): DAGVTQSPTHLIKTRGQQVTLRCSPISGHKSVSWYQQVLGQGPQFIFQYYEKEERGRGNFPDRFSARQFPNYSSELNVNALLLGDSALYLCASSISGTYQETQYFGPGTRLLVL.